This T cell receptor beta chain was recorded in a study of shared clonotypes between healthy human individuals. Study-wide findings and caveats: A limitation of the genetic and exposure-history diversity represented arose from few donors.

Concerning this clone: The antigen is not known.

CDR3 length: 14 amino acids. CDR1 and CDR2 from the germline V gene are SGHDN and FVKESK. All of the donors resided in Nashville, Tennessee, and each was a Caucasian adult. The investigators split CD4+ cells into a CD45RA+ naive subset and a CD45RA-negative memory subset. Sorted-subset replicate PCRs used about 200 ng DNA, approximately 33,000 T cell genomes. TCRdb's table, derived via immunoSEQ multiplex PCR, lists solely in-frame clones and lacks some. The table has over 700,000 clones, 55% to 75% seen once; the top ten hold approximately 2%. Sample: memory CD4+ T cells sorted from blood. This sample's subset: CD45RA-negative fraction. The TCR was taken from a woman in her 30s in good health. The V and J genes are TRBV14 and TRBJ2-5, with a weak D call TRBD1 (5 bases). The better agreement between TRBJ2-7 and the DNA end casts doubt on the J call. The CDR3 DNA follows: TGTGCCAGCAGCCAACGACAGCCCCCCTACGAGCAGTACTTC. Its translation: CASSQRQPPYEQYF.